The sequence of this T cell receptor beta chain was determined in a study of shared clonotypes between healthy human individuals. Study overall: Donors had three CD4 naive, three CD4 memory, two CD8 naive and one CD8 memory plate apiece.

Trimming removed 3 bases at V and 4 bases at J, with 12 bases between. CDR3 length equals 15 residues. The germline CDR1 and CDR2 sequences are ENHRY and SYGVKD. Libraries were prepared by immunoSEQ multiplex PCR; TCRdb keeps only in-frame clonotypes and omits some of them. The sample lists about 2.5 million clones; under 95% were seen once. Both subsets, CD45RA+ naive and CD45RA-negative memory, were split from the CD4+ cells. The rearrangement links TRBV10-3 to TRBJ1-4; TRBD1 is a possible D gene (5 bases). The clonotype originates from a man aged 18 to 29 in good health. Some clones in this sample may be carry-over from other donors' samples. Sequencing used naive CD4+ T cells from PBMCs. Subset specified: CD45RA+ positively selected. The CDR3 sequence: CAISDPGRINEKLFF. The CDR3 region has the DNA TGTGCCATCAGTGACCCGGGGCGGATTAATGAAAAACTGTTTTTT.